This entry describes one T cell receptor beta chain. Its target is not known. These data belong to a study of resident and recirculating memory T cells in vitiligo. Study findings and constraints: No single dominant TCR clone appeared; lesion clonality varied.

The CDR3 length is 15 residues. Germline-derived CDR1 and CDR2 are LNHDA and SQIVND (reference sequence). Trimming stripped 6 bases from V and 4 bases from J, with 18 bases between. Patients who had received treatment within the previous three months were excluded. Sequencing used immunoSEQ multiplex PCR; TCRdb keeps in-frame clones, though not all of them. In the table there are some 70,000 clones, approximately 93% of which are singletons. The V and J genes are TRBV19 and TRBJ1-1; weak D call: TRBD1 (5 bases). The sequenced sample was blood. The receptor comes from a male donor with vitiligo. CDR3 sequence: CASRRLEDKATEAFF. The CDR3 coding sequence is TGTGCCAGTAGACGTTTAGAGGACAAAGCCACTGAAGCTTTCTTT.